Each of the 6 T cell receptor beta chains below was sequenced from the same sample in a study of blood T cell repertoires in COVID-19. Data came from immunoSEQ multiplex PCR; TCRdb stores just in-frame clones and leaves some out. The profile shows some 270,000 clones, 86% of them singletons. Sequencing was done on a sample of peripheral blood. These receptors originate from a woman aged 80 or older with COVID-19, enrolled during active disease.

This rearrangement joins TRBV5-1 to TRBJ1-2; no reliable D call. The V gene lost 4 bases and the J gene lost 11 bases, with 12 bases spanning the gap. Germline CDR1 is SGHRS and CDR2 is YFSETQ. The CDR3 covers 11 residues. CDR3 protein: CASSGGSRYTF. CDR3 coding DNA: TGCGCCAGCAGCGGAGGGAGTCGATACACCTTC.

This chain links TRBV18 with TRBJ2-3; no firm D call. This CDR3 comprises 19 residues. The V gene lost 2 bases and the J gene lost 4 bases, with 25 bases spanning the gap. CDR1 and CDR2 (germline): KGHSH, LQKENI. The CDR3 sequence: CASSPIMSALSDDADTQYF. The CDR3 DNA reads as TGTGCCAGCTCACCAATAATGTCAGCGCTCTCCGATGACGCAGATACGCAGTATTTT.

This clone occurred once. The CDR3 spells CASSFPSGGIGTQYF. For the CDR3, the DNA is TGTGCCAGCAGCTTCCCTAGCGGGGGTATCGGTACGCAGTATTTT. V gene TRBV2 combines with J gene TRBJ2-3; 10 nucleotides match TRBD2. CDR1 SNHLY and CDR2 FYNNEI come from the germline V gene. The V segment lost 6 bases and the J segment 8 bases; nucleotides outside the gene matches: 11. The CDR3 extends over 15 amino acids.

The V and J genes are TRBV7-2 and TRBJ1-5; TRBD1 agrees at 8 bases. V gave up 7 bases and J gave up 7 bases; unmatched junction bases: 6. CDR3 length: 13 amino acids. In germline, CDR1 is SGHTA, CDR2 FQGNSA. CDR3 nucleotides: TGTGCCAGCAACCAGGGGGCCGGGCAGCCCCAGCATTTT. This encodes CASNQGAGQPQHF.

This chain connects TRBV9 to TRBJ1-2, with 8 nucleotides matching TRBD1. The CDR3 contains 12 residues. V lost 1 base, J lost 7 bases, and 0 bases stayed unmatched. CDR1 is SGDLS, CDR2 YYNGEE, per germline. CDR3 DNA sequence: TGTGCCAGCAGCGTAACAGGGGGTGGCTACACCTTC. Translating it yields CASSVTGGGYTF.

The V gene is TRBV7-9, the J gene TRBJ2-1; 8 nucleotides align to TRBD2. With 6 bases clipped from V and 4 bases from J, the junction kept 5 bases outside the gene matches. CDR1 and CDR2 (germline): SEHNR, FQNEAQ (reference sequence). This CDR3 has 14 residues. CDR3 protein: CASSRTSGYNEQFF. The CDR3 DNA sequence: TGTGCCAGCAGTCGAACTAGCGGTTACAATGAGCAGTTCTTC.